The T cell receptor beta chain under discussion was sequenced for a study of technical replicates of blood from a handful of donors. Per the germline V gene, CDR1 is SGDLS and CDR2 is YYNGEE. V was shortened by 9 bases and J by 4 bases, with 15 bases between the two germline ends. The CDR3 runs to 13 residues. Clones were sequenced by immunoSEQ multiplex PCR, and TCRdb holds only the in-frame ones, with some missing. The sample carries about 76,000 clones, just over 85% recorded once. This sequence was found in a human donor in good health. Some clones in this sample may be carry-over from other donors' samples. The chain joins TRBV9 to TRBJ2-3, with D possibly being TRBD1 (5 bases). The specimen sequenced was PBMCs. The CDR3 is CATQGELADTQYF. The CDR3 bases are TGTGCCACCCAGGGTGAACTGGCAGATACGCAGTATTTT.